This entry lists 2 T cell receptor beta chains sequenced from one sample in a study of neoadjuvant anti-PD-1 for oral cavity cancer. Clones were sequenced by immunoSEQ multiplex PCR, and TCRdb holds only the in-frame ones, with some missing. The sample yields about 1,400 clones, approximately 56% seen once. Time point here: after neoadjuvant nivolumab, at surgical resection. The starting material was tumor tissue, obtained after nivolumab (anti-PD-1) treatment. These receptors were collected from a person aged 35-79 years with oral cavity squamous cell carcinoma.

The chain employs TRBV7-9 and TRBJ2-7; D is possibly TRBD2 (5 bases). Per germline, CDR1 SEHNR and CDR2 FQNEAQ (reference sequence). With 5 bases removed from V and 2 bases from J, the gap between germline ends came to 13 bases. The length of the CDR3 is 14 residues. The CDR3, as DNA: TGTGCCAGCAGCCCTAAGGACTGGACCTACGAGCAGTACTTC. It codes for CASSPKDWTYEQYF.

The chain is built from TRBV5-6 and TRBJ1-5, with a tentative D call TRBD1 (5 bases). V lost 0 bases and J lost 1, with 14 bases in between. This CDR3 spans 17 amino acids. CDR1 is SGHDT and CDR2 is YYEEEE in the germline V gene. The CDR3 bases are TGTGCCAGCAGCTTGGGACAGCGGTTGGGCAGCAATCAGCCCCAGCATTTT. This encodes CASSLGQRLGSNQPQHF. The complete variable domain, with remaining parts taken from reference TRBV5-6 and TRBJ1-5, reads DAGVTQSPTHLIKTRGQQVTLRCSPKSGHDTVSWYQQALGQGPQFIFQYYEEEERQRGNFPDRFSGHQFPNYSSELNVNALLLGDSALYLCASSLGQRLGSNQPQHFGDGTRLSIL.